These 21 T cell receptor beta chains were sequenced from one sample in a study of T cell responses to AZD1222 COVID-19 vaccine. Some clones are missing from TCRdb's copy, which holds only in-frame ones; the method was immunoSEQ multiplex PCR. In the table there are approximately 190,000 clones, around 86% of which are singletons. Sequenced here: peripheral blood, sampled on day 0 of MenACWY control vaccination. The origin of the receptors is an adult in good health.

The rearrangement links TRBV7-2 to TRBJ1-2; 8 bases are shared with TRBD1. Germline values: CDR1 SGHTA, CDR2 FQGNSA. Trimming removed 5 bases from V and 7 bases from J; junction bases left unmatched: 6. This CDR3 is 13 amino acids long. The CDR3 DNA is TGTGCCAGCAGCCTGGACAGGGCAAGTGGCTACACCTTC. This encodes CASSLDRASGYTF.

This chain connects TRBV4-3 to TRBJ1-2; unclear D gene. Trimming removed 1 base at V and 0 bases at J, with 9 bases between. The CDR3 runs to 15 residues. CDR1 is LGHNA and CDR2 is YSLEER in the germline V gene. The CDR3: CASSQARDSNYGYTF. CDR3 DNA sequence: TGCGCCAGCAGCCAAGCAAGGGATTCTAACTATGGCTACACCTTC.

This sequence joins TRBV6-5 and TRBJ2-5; either TRBD1 or TRBD2 may fit D (5 bases each). This CDR3 is built from 15 residues. The V gene's germline CDR1 is MNHEY and CDR2 SVGAGI. V was clipped by 9 bases and J by 7 bases, with 24 bases between them. The CDR3 bases are TGTGCCAGTACGGACGGGACCGCCGATGTTGGGACCCAGTACTTC. Translating it yields CASTDGTADVGTQYF.

J is TRBJ2-7 and V is TRBV5-6; D unresolved. Germline V gene data show CDR1 as SGHDT and CDR2 as YYEEEE. The CDR3 is 13 residues long. V shed 1 base and J shed 5 bases, with 10 bases lying between them. The DNA for the CDR3 is TGTGCCAGCAGCTTGTCGGCCCTAGACGAGCAGTACTTC. Residues: CASSLSALDEQYF.

Here the CDR3 DNA reads TGTGCCAGCAGTGCTAGCCAAGAGACCCAGTACTTC. Residues: CASSASQETQYF. The chain combines TRBV25-1 with TRBJ2-5, with unresolved D. Trimming cost V 4 bases and J 1 base, with 4 bases left between them. Germline lookup yields CDR1 MGHDK and CDR2 SYGVNS. The CDR3 covers 12 residues.

This chain uses TRBV7-9 with TRBJ2-5, with D unclear. The V gene lost 1 base and the J gene lost 10 bases, with 13 bases spanning the gap. This CDR3 contains 13 residues. Germline V CDR1 and CDR2: SEHNR, FQNEAQ (reference sequence). In nucleotides, the CDR3 is TGTGCCAGCAGCTTAGTCCCCCAAATGGGCCAGTACTTC. This translates into CASSLVPQMGQYF.

The CDR3 DNA is TGTGCCAGCAGTTTAAGGGGCAGGGTGGAAACTGAAGCTTTCTTT. Protein product: CASSLRGRVETEAFF. The V call is TRBV28, the J call TRBJ1-1; possible D gene TRBD1, 5 bases. The CDR3 has 15 amino acids. Germline V gene sequence: CDR1 MDHEN, CDR2 SYDVKM. Trimming removed 2 bases from V and 5 bases from J, with 15 bases in between.

The chain employs TRBV27 and TRBJ2-7, with a possible D match to TRBD1 (5 bases). The CDR3 spans 15 residues. The V gene's germline CDR1 is MNHEY and CDR2 SMNVEV (reference sequence). V was pared by 3 bases and J by 3 bases, with 15 bases between. The CDR3 DNA reads TGTGCCAGCAGTTTCGGTGACAGACGTATCTACGAGCAGTACTTC. Translation gives CASSFGDRRIYEQYF.

V gene TRBV6-1 combines with J gene TRBJ1-1, with D perhaps TRBD1 (5 bases). Germline V gene lookup returns CDR1 MNHNS and CDR2 SASEGT. CDR3 length: 14 residues. V was pared by 2 bases and J by 10 bases, with 17 bases between. CDR3 loop: CASSERGTAWSAFF. The CDR3 nucleotides read TGTGCCAGCAGTGAAAGGGGCACCGCGTGGTCAGCTTTCTTT.

The chain recombines TRBV19 with TRBJ1-5; D unresolved. Trimming took off 9 bases at V and 4 bases at J, with 16 bases between the two ends. Germline V gene lookup returns CDR1 LNHDA and CDR2 SQIVND (reference sequence). The CDR3 is 14 amino acids. CDR3 loop: CASWAQRANQPQHF. The DNA for the CDR3 is TGTGCCAGCTGGGCCCAGAGGGCGAATCAGCCCCAGCATTTT.

The genes are TRBV28 and TRBJ1-1; D is unresolved. The ends were cut back, 6 bases at V and 0 bases at J, with 11 bases in the middle. Germline loops: CDR1 MDHEN, CDR2 SYDVKM. CDR3 length: 14 residues. The CDR3 protein is CASRTVRLNTEAFF. CDR3 nucleotide sequence: TGTGCCAGCAGGACGGTACGCCTGAACACTGAAGCTTTCTTT.

The chain carries TRBV5-1 and TRBJ2-7; D is undetermined. The CDR3 sequence is 13 residues long. Germline loops: CDR1 SGHRS, CDR2 YFSETQ. Trimming shortened V by 0 bases and J by 6 bases, and 10 bases separated the two germline ends. This CDR3 is CASSLGVTTEQYF. The DNA of the CDR3 is TGCGCCAGCAGCTTGGGAGTTACTACCGAGCAGTACTTC. The whole variable domain, remainder taken from reference TRBV5-1 and TRBJ2-7, is KAGVTQTPRYLIKTRGQQVTLSCSPISGHRSVSWYQQTPGQGLQFLFEYFSETQRNKGNFPGRFSGRQFSNSRSEMNVSTLELGDSALYLCASSLGVTTEQYFGPGTRLTVT.

This sequence joins TRBV5-6 and TRBJ2-7; D is perhaps TRBD2 (6 bases). The CDR3 length is 16 residues. CDR1 and CDR2 from the germline V gene are SGHDT and YYEEEE. With 0 bases removed from V and 3 bases from J, the gap between germline ends came to 16 bases. CDR3 in amino acids: CASSLALRGGGYEQYF. CDR3 in DNA: TGTGCCAGCAGCTTGGCCTTGAGGGGAGGAGGCTACGAGCAGTACTTC.

This clone was found once. This chain connects TRBV27 to TRBJ2-7; 9 bases agree with TRBD1. The CDR3 sequence is 15 residues long. Germline-derived CDR1 and CDR2 are MNHEY and SMNVEV (reference sequence). With 4 bases clipped from V and 11 bases from J, the junction kept 15 bases outside the gene matches. CDR3 amino acids: CASSSGTGILRVEYF. DNA for the CDR3: TGTGCCAGCAGTTCCGGGACAGGGATTCTACGAGTGGAGTACTTC.

This clone was seen a few times. V is TRBV7-2 and J is TRBJ2-2; TRBD2 matches at 14 bases. Germline CDR1 reads SGHTA; CDR2 reads FQGNSA. V shed 7 bases, J shed 1 base, and the junction held 8 bases outside the gene matches. There are 18 residues in the CDR3. The CDR3 sequence: CASTETGTSGGNTGELFF. CDR3 nucleotides: TGTGCCAGCACCGAGACCGGGACTAGCGGGGGGAACACCGGGGAGCTGTTTTTT.

The chain employs TRBV19 and TRBJ1-6; 7 positions match TRBD1. V dropped 8 bases and J dropped 5; count of bases not matched to a gene: 6. The CDR3 consists of 14 residues. Germline CDR1 and CDR2: LNHDA and SQIVND (reference sequence). CDR3 bases: TGTGCCAGTCGTCCCGGGACAGATAATTCACCCCTCCACTTT. This translates into CASRPGTDNSPLHF.

The chain recombines TRBV6-5 with TRBJ2-7; D is uncertain. Trimming took off 1 base at V and 1 base at J, with 14 bases between the two ends. The germline V gene has CDR1 MNHEY and CDR2 SVGAGI. The CDR3 consists of 16 residues. The CDR3 sequence is CASSYLGAAESYEQYF. The CDR3 DNA follows: TGTGCCAGCAGTTACTTAGGCGCAGCAGAATCCTACGAGCAGTACTTC.

The J gene is TRBJ2-2, the V gene TRBV28; no definite D call. This CDR3 has 13 residues. Deletions cut 6 bases from V and 4 bases from J, with 9 bases between. The germline gives CDR1 MDHEN, CDR2 SYDVKM. For the CDR3, the DNA is TGTGCCAGCAGCCCGGCCGCCACCGGGGAGCTGTTTTTT. Translating it yields CASSPAATGELFF.

This clone came up a few times. This chain's CDR3 is CASSGGQGSWDYGYTF. In DNA, the CDR3 is TGTGCCAGCAGTGGCGGGCAGGGGAGTTGGGACTATGGCTACACCTTC. The chain has TRBV9 and TRBJ1-2, with D possibly TRBD1 on 6 matching bases. V lost 5 bases to trimming and J lost 3 bases, with 20 bases between them. The CDR3 has 16 amino acids. Germline V gives CDR1 SGDLS, CDR2 YYNGEE.

The genes are TRBV4-2 and TRBJ1-5, with no clear D. The CDR3 is 12 residues long. V lost 2 bases and J 3 bases, leaving 2 bases between the germline ends. In germline, CDR1 is LGHNA, CDR2 YNFKEQ. The CDR3 loop is CASSQLNQPQHF. The CDR3 bases are TGTGCCAGCAGCCAACTCAATCAGCCCCAGCATTTT.

The V call is TRBV29-1, the J call TRBJ1-2; D gene uncertain. The germline V gene encodes CDR1 SQVTM and CDR2 ANQGSEA. The CDR3 loop spans 15 amino acids. The V gene lost 6 bases and the J gene lost 1 base, with 18 bases spanning the gap. The CDR3 is CSVVKTVGINYGYTF. In DNA, the CDR3 is TGCAGCGTCGTAAAGACCGTTGGTATTAACTATGGCTACACCTTC. Drawing the rest from reference TRBV29-1 and TRBJ1-2, the complete variable domain is SAVISQKPSRDICQRGTSLTIQCQVDSQVTMMFWYRQQPGQSLTLIATANQGSEATYESGFVIDKFPISRPNLTFSTLTVSNMSPEDSSIYLCSVVKTVGINYGYTFGSGTRLTVV.